Below, 7 T cell receptor beta chains from the same sample are listed, as sequenced in a study of T-cell reconstitution after alpha-beta-depleted transplantation in children. The study, taken as a whole, reports: Newly produced T cells mostly provided counts and TCRbeta diversity after one year, as hyperexpanded clones declined.

Their cognate antigens are unknown. As it was prepared, the TCRbeta library received unique molecular identifiers. MiXCR, applied by TCRdb to the PCR reads, yields one record per CDR3 protein. The table lists around 300,000 distinct CDR3 sequences, less than 9.5% of them singletons. Sequences were derived from peripheral blood, sampled 360 days after TCRalphabeta/CD19-depleted stem cell transplant. Receptor source: a female patient aged 2 to 10 who had a stem cell transplant for Fanconi anemia, so the T cells may come from the graft donor.

Many counts were recorded for this clonotype. The chain is built from TRBV29-1 and TRBJ2-5; TRBD2 matches 11 bases. V gave up 5 bases and J gave up 1 base; unmatched junction bases: 6. The CDR3 spans 15 residues. CDR1 is SQVTM, CDR2 ANQGSEA, per germline. CDR3 bases: TGCAGCGTTTCTCCGGGACTAGCGGCCCAAGAGACCCAGTACTTC. Translated: CSVSPGLAAQETQYF.

This clonotype appeared many times. The chain joins TRBV10-3 to TRBJ2-2; D remains unclear. This CDR3 has 12 residues. The germline CDR1 and CDR2 sequences are ENHRY and SYGVKD. Trimming left V 6 bases short and J 5 bases short, with 7 bases between. In DNA form, the CDR3 reads TGTGCCATCAGAAAGATAACCGGGGAGCTGTTTTTT. Translated: CAIRKITGELFF.

There are a few counts of this clonotype. This chain uses TRBV2 with TRBJ1-2, with a weak D call TRBD1 (5 bases). The V end was cut by 0 bases, the J end by 10 bases, with 18 bases between. The CDR3 extends over 15 amino acids. The germline V gene has CDR1 SNHLY and CDR2 FYNNEI. CDR3 residues: CASSEARWAGPPYTF. The CDR3 DNA reads as TGTGCCAGCAGTGAAGCGCGTTGGGCAGGGCCACCCTACACCTTC.

This clonotype was recorded at least ten times. The rearrangement links TRBV12-3 or TRBV12-4 to TRBJ1-3; D is undetermined. V was cut by 3 bases and J by 1 base, with 7 bases left in between. This CDR3 comprises 14 residues. The CDR3 loop reads CASSFRRSGNTIYF. CDR3 in DNA: TGTGCCAGCAGTTTCAGGAGATCTGGAAACACCATATATTTT.

This rearrangement joins TRBV6-2 or TRBV6-3 to TRBJ1-1; D is possibly TRBD1 (6 bases). Looked up from germline, CDR1 is MNHEY and CDR2 is SVGEGT. V gave up 0 bases and J gave up 10 bases, with 12 bases separating them. The CDR3 runs 13 residues. In DNA form, the CDR3 reads TGTGCCAGCAGTTACTCGTCACAGGGTGTAGCTTTCTTT. Protein: CASSYSSQGVAFF.

Only a few counts were recorded for this clonotype. The chain recombines TRBV15 with TRBJ1-3; 8 nucleotides line up with TRBD1. V shed 4 bases, J shed 11 bases, and the junction held 7 bases outside the gene matches. The CDR3 consists of 13 residues. Germline lookup yields CDR1 LNHNV and CDR2 YYDKDF (reference sequence). CDR3 region: CATSTQGASAIYF. In nucleotides, the CDR3 is TGTGCCACCAGCACTCAGGGGGCCTCGGCCATATATTTT.

Many counts were recorded for this clonotype. V and J are TRBV10-3 and TRBJ2-5; possible D gene TRBD2, 5 bases. Looked up from germline, CDR1 is ENHRY and CDR2 is SYGVKD. The CDR3 runs to 15 residues. V gave up 2 bases and J gave up 1 base, with 11 bases separating them. CDR3 region: CAISERGPSQETQYF. The DNA of the CDR3 is TGTGCCATCAGTGAGAGAGGGCCGAGCCAAGAGACCCAGTACTTC.